These 6 T cell receptor beta chains were all obtained from the same sample, sequenced in a study of beta chain features in type 1 diabetes. Findings and limits, study-wide: Significant though moderate, a shortening of TCRB CDR3s appeared in all four CD4+ subsets of Type 1 diabetes patients.

cDNA synthesis used the whole RNA isolate, giving expressed TCRB sequences. Assay: immunoSEQ multiplex PCR; the TCRdb copy retains only in-frame clones and omits some. The table has some 280,000 clones, roughly an eighth seen once. No antigen has been identified for these receptors. The sequencing sample was made of naive CD4+ T cells from blood. These receptors came from a man aged 30 to 45 with type 1 diabetes.

The table lists this clone with a few counts. The chain is built from TRBV5-1 and TRBJ2-7; the D is unclear. Germline assignment: CDR1 SGHRS and CDR2 YFSETQ. This CDR3 has 15 residues. V was pared by 0 bases and J by 0 bases, with 10 bases between. The CDR3: CASSLDSTFSYEQYF. The CDR3 coding sequence is TGCGCCAGCAGCTTGGATTCAACTTTCTCCTACGAGCAGTACTTC.

This clone turned up a few times. The CDR3 is CSVGGRRGFSSYEQYF. CDR3 sequence (DNA): TGCAGCGTTGGGGGTCGAAGGGGCTTCTCATCCTACGAGCAGTACTTC. The gene calls are TRBV29-1 and TRBJ2-7; the D gene is possibly TRBD1 (5 bases). The CDR3 covers 16 residues. V lost 4 bases, J lost 1 base, and 20 bases lay in between. Germline V CDR1 and CDR2: SQVTM, ANQGSEA.

This chain links TRBV25-1 with TRBJ1-5; a weak D match, TRBD1 (5 bases). Trimming took off 7 bases at V and 2 bases at J, with 21 bases between the two ends. Germline-derived CDR1 and CDR2 are MGHDK and SYGVNS. This CDR3 is 17 amino acids long. As DNA, the CDR3 is TGTGCCAGCACCCCGGAATCAGGGATAGGAGGCAATCAGCCCCAGCATTTT. It codes for CASTPESGIGGNQPQHF.

This chain links TRBV27 with TRBJ1-2; no clear D. V lost 3 bases to trimming and J lost 4 bases, with 9 bases between them. The CDR3 consists of 13 residues. Germline V CDR1 and CDR2: MNHEY, SMNVEV (reference sequence). The CDR3 nucleotides are TGTGCCAGCAGTTTTGAGGGTTCCTATGGCTACACCTTC. Its translation is CASSFEGSYGYTF.

This clone was observed a handful of times. The chain links TRBV13 to TRBJ2-1; 7 bases map to TRBD2. The CDR3 is 16 amino acids. Germline CDR1 PRHDT, CDR2 FYEKMQ (reference sequence). V lost 3 bases to trimming and J lost 9 bases; unmatched junction nucleotides: 14. The CDR3 loop reads CASSLGPTGRRSEQFF. The DNA for the CDR3 is TGTGCCAGCAGCTTGGGCCCCACCGGGAGGAGGAGTGAGCAGTTCTTC. Complete variable domain (other parts from reference TRBV13 and TRBJ2-1): AAGVIQSPRHLIKEKRETATLKCYPIPRHDTVYWYQQGPGQDPQFLISFYEKMQSDKGSIPDRFSAQQFSDYHSELNMSSLELGDSALYFCASSLGPTGRRSEQFFGPGTRLTVL.

The J gene is TRBJ2-2, the V gene TRBV7-3; TRBD1 matches at 7 bases. V lost 0 bases and J lost 1; bases outside the gene matches: 8. This CDR3 has 18 amino acids. Germline CDR1 is SGHTA and CDR2 is FQGTGA. As DNA, the CDR3 is TGTGCCAGCAGCTTAACGGGCTTGGGACAGTTGAACACCGGGGAGCTGTTTTTT. This encodes CASSLTGLGQLNTGELFF.